A selection of T cell receptor beta chains follows, all from one sample in a study of human T cells and chemical hapten exposure. A single record per CDR3 protein comes from TCRdb applying MiXCR to the RACE reads. The sample includes 95,000 to 150,000 distinct CDR3 sequences, approximately 11% seen only once; the top ten take roughly 2.3%. The source material was whole blood, sampled in connection with sensitization to the hapten diphenylcyclopropenone (DPC). The receptors here all came from a woman aged 50 to 60 with alopecia areata. Some clones in this sample may be carry-over from other donors' samples. Both conserved end residues are part of each CDR3. A D gene is named only where the DNA matches it firmly. Clone size is shown for a subset of rows, as once, few, many or a class of expanded clone.

CDR3 protein: CAIQTGERTEAFF; CDR3 DNA: TGTGCCATCCAGACAGGGGAAAGGACTGAAGCTTTCTTT; clone size: few; V gene: TRBV10-3; J gene: TRBJ1-1; D gene: TRBD1
CDR3 protein: CSAREGTGYEQYF; CDR3 DNA: TGCAGTGCTAGAGAAGGTACGGGCTACGAGCAGTACTTC; clone size: NA; V gene: TRBV20-1; J gene: TRBJ2-7; D gene: NA
CDR3 protein: CSATTGPNSGNTIYF; CDR3 DNA: TGCAGCGCAACGACAGGGCCCAACTCTGGAAACACCATATATTTT; clone size: NA; V gene: TRBV29-1; J gene: TRBJ1-3; D gene: TRBD1
CDR3 protein: CASSLVGREEPYNEQFF; CDR3 DNA: TGTGCCAGCAGCTTAGTAGGGCGGGAGGAACCCTACAATGAGCAGTTCTTC; clone size: many; V gene: TRBV7-2; J gene: TRBJ2-1; D gene: TRBD2
CDR3 protein: CASSPSAFSYEQYF; CDR3 DNA: TGTGCCAGCAGTCCCTCAGCGTTTTCCTACGAGCAGTACTTC; clone size: few; V gene: TRBV28; J gene: TRBJ2-7; D gene: NA
CDR3 protein: CASSTGTENYGYTF; CDR3 DNA: TGTGCCAGCTCAACCGGGACAGAAAACTATGGCTACACCTTC; clone size: NA; V gene: TRBV18; J gene: TRBJ1-2; D gene: TRBD1
CDR3 protein: CASSENWGVGQPQHF; CDR3 DNA: TGTGCCAGCAGTGAAAATTGGGGAGTAGGTCAGCCCCAGCATTTT; clone size: many; V gene: TRBV6-1; J gene: TRBJ1-5; D gene: NA
CDR3 protein: CASSQPRVGVAKNIQYF; CDR3 DNA: TGCGCCAGCAGCCAGCCCCGGGTCGGGGTAGCCAAAAACATTCAGTACTTC; clone size: NA; V gene: TRBV4-1; J gene: TRBJ2-4; D gene: NA
CDR3 protein: CASSLLRGESYEQYF; CDR3 DNA: TGTGCCAGCAGTTTACTGCGGGGGGAATCCTACGAGCAGTACTTC; clone size: NA; V gene: TRBV12-3/TRBV12-4; J gene: TRBJ2-7; D gene: TRBD2
CDR3 protein: CASSSPVGYGYTF; CDR3 DNA: TGTGCCAGCAGTTCACCCGTTGGCTATGGCTACACCTTC; clone size: NA; V gene: TRBV6-6; J gene: TRBJ1-2; D gene: NA
CDR3 protein: CASSSETGEAFF; CDR3 DNA: TGTGCCAGCAGCTCAGAGACGGGTGAAGCTTTCTTT; clone size: many; V gene: TRBV7-9; J gene: TRBJ1-1; D gene: NA
CDR3 protein: CSAKKKTQHF; CDR3 DNA: TGCAGTGCTAAGAAGAAGACCCAGCACTTC; clone size: NA; V gene: TRBV20-1; J gene: TRBJ2-5; D gene: NA
CDR3 protein: CASSPRTRLGTDTQYF; CDR3 DNA: TGTGCCAGCAGCCCCCGGACTCGCTTGGGCACAGATACGCAGTATTTT; clone size: many; V gene: TRBV7-2; J gene: TRBJ2-3; D gene: NA
CDR3 protein: CASSSTTAGGPEAFF; CDR3 DNA: TGTGCCAGCAGCTCCACCACCGCGGGGGGCCCTGAAGCTTTCTTT; clone size: many; V gene: TRBV7-2; J gene: TRBJ1-1; D gene: NA
CDR3 protein: CATNEISGANVLTF; CDR3 DNA: TGTGCCACCAATGAAATCTCTGGGGCCAACGTCCTGACTTTC; clone size: few; V gene: TRBV6-6; J gene: TRBJ2-6; D gene: NA
CDR3 protein: CASSPWVAGAGGGIQYF; CDR3 DNA: TGTGCCAGCAGCCCCTGGGTAGCGGGAGCTGGGGGTGGCATTCAGTACTTC; clone size: NA; V gene: TRBV6-2/TRBV6-3; J gene: TRBJ2-4; D gene: TRBD2
CDR3 protein: CASSRELNTEAFF; CDR3 DNA: TGTGCCAGCAGCAGGGAGTTGAACACTGAAGCTTTCTTT; clone size: NA; V gene: TRBV7-9; J gene: TRBJ1-1; D gene: NA
CDR3 protein: CASAIERLASRGEQYF; CDR3 DNA: TGTGCCAGCGCTATCGAAAGACTAGCGAGCCGGGGCGAGCAGTACTTC; clone size: many; V gene: TRBV6-2/TRBV6-3; J gene: TRBJ2-7; D gene: TRBD2
CDR3 protein: CASSPPSVAGGGDTQYF; CDR3 DNA: TGTGCCAGCAGCCCCCCGTCCGTGGCAGGGGGCGGAGATACGCAGTATTTT; clone size: NA; V gene: TRBV11-2; J gene: TRBJ2-3; D gene: TRBD1
CDR3 protein: CASSLTAGGVDTQYF; CDR3 DNA: TGTGCCAGCAGCTTAACAGCGGGAGGGGTAGATACGCAGTATTTT; clone size: NA; V gene: TRBV7-8; J gene: TRBJ2-3; D gene: TRBD2
CDR3 protein: CSAATEGNTIYF; CDR3 DNA: TGCAGTGCCGCCACAGAAGGAAACACCATATATTTT; clone size: many; V gene: TRBV20-1; J gene: TRBJ1-3; D gene: NA
CDR3 protein: CSASLQTGTDEKLFF; CDR3 DNA: TGCAGTGCTAGTCTACAGACAGGGACGGATGAAAAACTGTTTTTT; clone size: few; V gene: TRBV20-1; J gene: TRBJ1-4; D gene: TRBD1